The 25 T cell receptor beta chains given below trace back to one sample, sequenced in a study of T cell responses to AZD1222 COVID-19 vaccine. Using immunoSEQ multiplex PCR, the repertoire was profiled, and TCRdb retains in-frame clones only, with some absent. Here the sample spans around 100,000 clones, about 93% being singletons. Here the sequenced sample was peripheral blood, taken on day 0 of AZD1222 vaccination. The receptor set was obtained from an adult in good health.

The chain couples TRBV9 to TRBJ1-6; D not certain. Germline values: CDR1 SGDLS, CDR2 YYNGEE. V gave up 0 bases and J gave up 8 bases, with 3 bases separating them. The CDR3 contains 12 residues. CDR3 bases: TGTGCCAGCAGCGTAGCCGATTCACCCCTCCACTTT. Its protein product is CASSVADSPLHF.

This chain uses TRBV2 with TRBJ1-5; the D gene is possibly TRBD1 (5 bases). Between the trimmed V and J ends, which lost 7 bases and 5 bases, there was a span of 9 bases. The CDR3 consists of 12 residues. CDR1 and CDR2 from the germline V gene are SNHLY and FYNNEI. CDR3 sequence reads: CASTQGDQPQHF. Written as DNA, the CDR3 is TGTGCCAGCACGCAGGGAGATCAGCCCCAGCATTTT.

The chain has TRBV27 and TRBJ2-7; D gene unclear. V was clipped by 5 bases and J by 5 bases, with 10 bases between them. The CDR3 totals 12 residues. Germline CDR1 is MNHEY and CDR2 is SMNVEV (reference sequence). CDR3 loop: CASSLPSDEQYF. CDR3 sequence (DNA): TGTGCCAGCAGTCTCCCCTCGGACGAGCAGTACTTC.

V gene TRBV6-2 or TRBV6-3 combines with J gene TRBJ2-5, with 11 bases that match TRBD1. Per the germline V gene, CDR1 is MNHEY and CDR2 is SVGEGT. After removal of 3 bases from V and 5 bases from J, the junction contained 5 bases not matched to a gene. This CDR3 comprises 15 residues. The CDR3 region has the DNA TGTGCCAGCAGTTATGGGACAGGGGGTTTTGAGACCCAGTACTTC. This encodes CASSYGTGGFETQYF.

V and J are TRBV19 and TRBJ2-2; the match to TRBD1 covers 7 bases. Germline V CDR1 and CDR2: LNHDA, SQIVND (reference sequence). Trimming at V came to 7 bases and at J to 2 bases, leaving 10 bases not matched to a gene. This CDR3 is 16 amino acids long. The CDR3 DNA is TGTGCCAGTACCCCCCGGGGACAGATCAACACCGGGGAGCTGTTTTTT. Amino acids: CASTPRGQINTGELFF.

The genes are TRBV7-2 and TRBJ1-3, with D perhaps matching TRBD1 (5 bases). Germline CDR1 is SGHTA and CDR2 is FQGNSA. V was shortened by 1 base and J by 1 base, with 5 bases between the two germline ends. The CDR3 length is 14 residues. This CDR3 is CASSLDRSGNTIYF. Written as DNA, the CDR3 is TGTGCCAGCAGCTTAGACAGGTCTGGAAACACCATATATTTT.

The chain combines TRBV6-2 or TRBV6-3 with TRBJ1-5, with 8 bases that match TRBD1. The V segment lost 5 bases and the J segment 4 bases; nucleotides outside the gene matches: 10. The CDR3 spans 16 residues. The germline CDR1 and CDR2 sequences are MNHEY and SVGEGT. The DNA for the CDR3 is TGTGCCAGCAGTCCGGGACAGGTCCGGGGGAATCAGCCCCAGCATTTT. It translates to CASSPGQVRGNQPQHF.

This chain links TRBV2 with TRBJ2-7; 9 bases line up with TRBD1. The V and J ends lost 5 bases and 4 bases, in that order; junction bases with no gene match: 3. The CDR3 extends over 13 amino acids. Germline V CDR1 and CDR2: SNHLY, FYNNEI. This chain's CDR3 is CASSSGTGYEQYF. The CDR3 DNA reads as TGTGCCAGCAGTTCAGGGACAGGGTACGAGCAGTACTTC.

The chain has TRBV3-1 (or the pseudogene TRBV3-2) and TRBJ1-1; D gene ambiguous. CDR1 is LGHDT and CDR2 is YNNKEL in the germline V gene (reference sequence). With 0 bases removed from V and 1 base from J, the gap between germline ends came to 9 bases. The CDR3 consists of 15 residues. The CDR3 region is CASSQDIGRNTEAFF. The CDR3 region has the DNA TGTGCCAGCAGCCAAGATATAGGGAGGAACACTGAAGCTTTCTTT.

The chain recombines TRBV4-2 with TRBJ2-1; D call uncertain. With 8 bases removed from V and 6 bases from J, the gap between germline ends came to 17 bases. The germline gives CDR1 LGHNA, CDR2 YNFKEQ. This CDR3 region has 14 residues. The CDR3 spells CASARDLGFNEQFF. The CDR3 DNA follows: TGTGCCAGCGCAAGAGACTTGGGATTCAATGAGCAGTTCTTC.

This clone has just one count. The genes are TRBV6-5 and TRBJ2-2, with 9 bases matching TRBD1. This CDR3 comprises 15 residues. V lost 6 bases to trimming and J lost 7 bases; unmatched junction nucleotides: 9. The germline CDR1 and CDR2 sequences are MNHEY and SVGAGI. The CDR3 DNA follows: TGTGCCAGCAGAAACCTACAGGGGGCGATCGGGGAGCTGTTTTTT. This codes for CASRNLQGAIGELFF.

The rearrangement links TRBV14 to TRBJ1-1, with a tentative D call TRBD1 (5 bases). V was clipped by 1 base and J by 12 bases, with 15 bases between them. The CDR3 has 13 amino acids. In germline, CDR1 is SGHDN, CDR2 FVKESK. The CDR3, as DNA: TGTGCCAGCAGCCAAGTGTTGGAGGGGAGGTCTTTCTTT. It codes for CASSQVLEGRSFF.

The genes are TRBV28 and TRBJ2-2, with 7 positions matching TRBD2. CDR3 size: 14 residues. CDR1 MDHEN and CDR2 SYDVKM come from the germline V gene. The V gene end was trimmed by 6 bases and the J gene end by 5 bases; junction bases not matched to a gene: 6. The CDR3 nucleotides read TGTGCCAGCAGCCTTTCGGGGGGTACCGGGGAGCTGTTTTTT. This codes for CASSLSGGTGELFF.

Concerning this clone itself: No DNA is shown, since the ends of the CDR3 on it are uncertain; the CDR3 is the one TCRdb lists. This sequence joins TRBV21-1 and TRBJ1-3; TRBD1 was called by the table and not checked on the DNA. TRBV21-1 is a pseudogene. The CDR3 is 19 amino acids long, termini counted. CDR3 loop: CASSKVWGTGNSPQNTIYF.

This clone was seen many times. The chain recombines TRBV27 with TRBJ2-5; 7 nucleotides align to TRBD1. Losses at the gene ends were 5 bases for V and 0 bases for J; bases not matched to a gene: 6. Germline V gene lookup returns CDR1 MNHEY and CDR2 SMNVEV (reference sequence). The CDR3 contains 15 residues. The CDR3 DNA reads as TGTGCCAGCAGTACATGGACAGGTAACCAAGAGACCCAGTACTTC. This translates into CASSTWTGNQETQYF.

This CDR3 is CASSDDRVPNQETQYF. CDR3 DNA sequence: TGTGCCAGCAGTGACGACAGGGTTCCCAATCAAGAGACCCAGTACTTC. This rearrangement joins TRBV6-1 to TRBJ2-5; 7 bases agree with TRBD1. The CDR3 extends over 16 amino acids. The ends lost 3 bases at V and 2 bases at J; junction bases unmatched: 9. CDR1 and CDR2 (germline): MNHNS, SASEGT.

The chain joins TRBV5-6 to TRBJ1-4, with TRBD1 matching 12 bases. Germline trimming cut 4 bases from V and 8 bases from J; bases unmatched to any gene: 6. There are 15 residues in the CDR3. Germline V gene data show CDR1 as SGHDT and CDR2 as YYEEEE. The CDR3 region has the DNA TGTGCCAGCAGCACGGGACAGGGGGCAGGGGAAAAACTGTTTTTT. This gives the protein CASSTGQGAGEKLFF.

This sequence joins TRBV4-1 and TRBJ2-1; D possibly corresponds to TRBD2 (6 bases). Germline values: CDR1 MGHRA, CDR2 YSYEKL. V was cut by 4 bases and J by 6 bases, with 16 bases left in between. This CDR3 has 15 residues. The CDR3 loop is CASSPFGTGRNEQFF. In DNA, the CDR3 is TGCGCCAGCAGCCCATTCGGGACTGGTCGCAATGAGCAGTTCTTC.

The count of this clone is one. The chain carries TRBV6-5 and TRBJ1-5; D remains ambiguous. The CDR3 is 14 amino acids. Germline loops: CDR1 MNHEY, CDR2 SVGAGI. Trimming shortened V by 5 bases and J by 1 base, and 9 bases separated the two germline ends. The CDR3 region has the DNA TGTGCCAGCAGTCTTAGCAAAAGCAATCAGCCCCAGCATTTT. It yields the protein CASSLSKSNQPQHF.

J is TRBJ1-3 and V is TRBV7-9; D gene unclear. V shed 4 bases and J shed 0 bases, with 16 bases lying between them. CDR1 SEHNR and CDR2 FQNEAQ come from the germline V gene (reference sequence). The CDR3 totals 17 residues. The CDR3 sequence: CASSSPPGSYSGNTIYF. The CDR3 DNA reads TGTGCCAGCAGCTCGCCGCCCGGGTCCTACTCTGGAAACACCATATATTTT.

The rearrangement links TRBV28 to TRBJ2-7, with D perhaps matching TRBD1 (5 bases). Per germline, CDR1 MDHEN and CDR2 SYDVKM. The CDR3 loop spans 14 amino acids. V was clipped by 8 bases and J by 2 bases, with 16 bases between them. CDR3 loop: CASVRAGPPYEQYF. The CDR3 DNA reads TGTGCCAGCGTTCGGGCAGGGCCACCCTACGAGCAGTACTTC.

V and J are TRBV6-6 and TRBJ2-7; D gene ambiguous. Deletions cut 5 bases from V and 4 bases from J, with 12 bases between. Germline V gene sequence: CDR1 MNHNY, CDR2 SVGAGI (reference sequence). This CDR3 contains 13 residues. Written as DNA, the CDR3 is TGTGCCAGCAGTGACCGAGTGGGGTACGAGCAGTACTTC. Protein sequence: CASSDRVGYEQYF.

V usage is TRBV5-6 and J usage is TRBJ1-6; D may be TRBD1 (6 bases). The CDR3 is 15 amino acids. V lost 1 base, J lost 10 bases, and 15 bases lay in between. Germline V lookup: CDR1 SGHDT, CDR2 YYEEEE. Here the CDR3 DNA reads TGTGCCAGCAGCTTGATCGGCAGGGGCCGGTCACCCCTCCACTTT. Translation gives CASSLIGRGRSPLHF. Drawing the rest from reference TRBV5-6 and TRBJ1-6, the complete variable domain is DAGVTQSPTHLIKTRGQQVTLRCSPKSGHDTVSWYQQALGQGPQFIFQYYEEEERQRGNFPDRFSGHQFPNYSSELNVNALLLGDSALYLCASSLIGRGRSPLHFGNGTRLTVT.

The DNA of the CDR3 is TGTGCCAGCGCCAGGGGGCGGGTGAATGAGCAGTTCTTC. Its protein is CASARGRVNEQFF. The genes are TRBV6-5 and TRBJ2-1; 8 bases align to TRBD1. The CDR3 extends over 13 amino acids. CDR1 and CDR2 from the germline V gene are MNHEY and SVGAGI. Losses at the gene ends were 8 bases for V and 7 bases for J; bases not matched to a gene: 7.

This chain uses TRBV20-1 with TRBJ2-2; D is undetermined. Trimming took off 5 bases at V and 7 bases at J, with 8 bases between the two ends. Germline V gene lookup returns CDR1 DFQATT and CDR2 SNEGSKA (reference sequence). CDR3 length equals 11 residues. In nucleotides, the CDR3 is TGCAGTGCTCCGGGTTACGGGGAGCTGTTTTTT. This translates into CSAPGYGELFF.